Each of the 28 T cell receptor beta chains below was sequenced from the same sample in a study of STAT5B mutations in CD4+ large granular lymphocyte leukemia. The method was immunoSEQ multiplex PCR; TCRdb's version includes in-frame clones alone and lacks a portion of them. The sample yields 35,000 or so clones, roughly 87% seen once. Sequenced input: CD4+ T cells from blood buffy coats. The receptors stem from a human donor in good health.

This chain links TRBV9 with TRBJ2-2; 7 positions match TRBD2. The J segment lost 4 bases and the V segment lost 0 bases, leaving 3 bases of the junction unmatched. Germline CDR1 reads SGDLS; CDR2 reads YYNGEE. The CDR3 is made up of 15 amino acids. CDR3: CASSVGGGGTGELFF. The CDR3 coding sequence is TGTGCCAGCAGCGTAGGCGGGGGTGGCACCGGGGAGCTGTTTTTT. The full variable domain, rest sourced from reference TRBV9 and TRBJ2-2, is DSGVTQTPKHLITATGQRVTLRCSPRSGDLSVYWYQQSLDQGLQFLIQYYNGEERAKGNILERFSAQQFPDLHSELNLSSLELGDSALYFCASSVGGGGTGELFFGEGSRLTVL.

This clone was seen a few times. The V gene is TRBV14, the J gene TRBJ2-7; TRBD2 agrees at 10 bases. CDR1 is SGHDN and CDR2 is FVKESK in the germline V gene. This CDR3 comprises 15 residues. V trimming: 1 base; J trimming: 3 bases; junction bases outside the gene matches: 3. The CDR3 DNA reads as TGTGCCAGCAGCCAAGGAGCTAGCGGGAGCTACGAGCAGTACTTC. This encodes CASSQGASGSYEQYF.

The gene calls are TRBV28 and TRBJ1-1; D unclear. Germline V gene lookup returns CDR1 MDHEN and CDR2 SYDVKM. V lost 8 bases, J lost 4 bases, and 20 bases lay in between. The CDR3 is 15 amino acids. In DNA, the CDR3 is TGTGCCAGCCTCAGTCGTAGGGAAAAGGTCACTGAAGCTTTCTTT. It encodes CASLSRREKVTEAFF.

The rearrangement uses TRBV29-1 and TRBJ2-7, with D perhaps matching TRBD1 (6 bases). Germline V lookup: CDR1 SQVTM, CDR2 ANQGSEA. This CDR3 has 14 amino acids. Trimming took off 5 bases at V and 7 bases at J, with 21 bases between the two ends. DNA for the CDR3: TGCAGCGTTCAAATCGGGCAGGGGACGGGAGAGCAGTACTTC. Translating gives CSVQIGQGTGEQYF.

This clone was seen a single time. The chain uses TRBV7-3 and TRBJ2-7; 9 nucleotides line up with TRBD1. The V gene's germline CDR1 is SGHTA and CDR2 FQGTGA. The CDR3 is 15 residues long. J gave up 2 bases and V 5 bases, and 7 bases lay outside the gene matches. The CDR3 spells CASSATGTGPYEQYF. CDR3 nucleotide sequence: TGTGCCAGCAGCGCAACCGGGACAGGGCCCTACGAGCAGTACTTC.

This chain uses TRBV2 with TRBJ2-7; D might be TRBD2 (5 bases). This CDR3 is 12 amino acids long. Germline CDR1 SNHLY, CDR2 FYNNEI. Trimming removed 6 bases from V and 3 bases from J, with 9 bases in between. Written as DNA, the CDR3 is TGTGCCAGCAGGGTCGGAGGCTACGAGCAGTACTTC. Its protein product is CASRVGGYEQYF.

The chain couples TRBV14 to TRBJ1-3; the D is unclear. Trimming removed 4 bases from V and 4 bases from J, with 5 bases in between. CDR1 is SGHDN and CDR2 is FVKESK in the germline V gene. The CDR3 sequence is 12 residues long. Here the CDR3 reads CASSRSGNTIYF. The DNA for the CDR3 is TGTGCCAGCAGCCGTTCCGGAAACACCATATATTTT.

The CDR3 nucleotides are TGCGCCAGCAGCCCGACAGGGGGAAGAGATACGCAGTATTTT. This translates into CASSPTGGRDTQYF. V gene TRBV5-1 combines with J gene TRBJ2-3, with TRBD1 matching 9 bases. The CDR3 is made up of 14 amino acids. J was trimmed by 5 bases and V by 4 bases; bases with no gene match: 5. CDR1 and CDR2 (germline): SGHRS, YFSETQ.

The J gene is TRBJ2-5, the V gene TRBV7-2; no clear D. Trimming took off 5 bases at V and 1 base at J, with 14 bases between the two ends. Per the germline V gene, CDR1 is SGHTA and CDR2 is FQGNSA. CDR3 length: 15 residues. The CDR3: CASSPMVGFQETQYF. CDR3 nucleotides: TGTGCCAGCAGCCCTATGGTGGGGTTCCAAGAGACCCAGTACTTC.

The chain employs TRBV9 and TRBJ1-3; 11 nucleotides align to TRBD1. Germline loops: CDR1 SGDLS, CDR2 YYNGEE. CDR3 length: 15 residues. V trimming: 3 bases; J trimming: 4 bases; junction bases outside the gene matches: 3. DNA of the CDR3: TGTGCCAGCAGCGGAGGACAGGGGGCAGGAAACACCATATATTTT. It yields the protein CASSGGQGAGNTIYF.

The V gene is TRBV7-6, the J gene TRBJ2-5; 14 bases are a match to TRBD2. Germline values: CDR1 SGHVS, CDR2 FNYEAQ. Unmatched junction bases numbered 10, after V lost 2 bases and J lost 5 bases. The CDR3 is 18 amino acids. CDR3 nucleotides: TGTGCCAGCAGCTTAAATCTGGGACTAGCGGGAGTCGGGGAGACCCAGTACTTC. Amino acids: CASSLNLGLAGVGETQYF.

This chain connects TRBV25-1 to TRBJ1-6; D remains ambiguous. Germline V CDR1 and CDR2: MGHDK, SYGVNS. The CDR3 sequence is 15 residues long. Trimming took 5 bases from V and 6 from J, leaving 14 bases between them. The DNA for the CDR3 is TGTGCCAGCAGTCCCCACAGTGACCCTAATTCACCCCTCCACTTT. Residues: CASSPHSDPNSPLHF.

This chain's CDR3 is CASSLMDDGYGYTF. The CDR3 bases are TGTGCCAGCAGCTTAATGGACGACGGCTATGGCTACACCTTC. The J gene is TRBJ1-2, the V gene TRBV7-9; D gene ambiguous. The CDR3 runs 14 residues. V gave up 2 bases and J gave up 4 bases, with 11 bases separating them. The V gene's germline CDR1 is SEHNR and CDR2 FQNEAQ (reference sequence).

The CDR3 nucleotides read TGTGCCAGCAGTTTCAGTACAGGGTGGGAGCAGCCCCAGCATTTT. This sequence encodes CASSFSTGWEQPQHF. The genes are TRBV28 and TRBJ1-5; D may be TRBD1 (6 bases). The CDR3 sequence is 15 residues long. The V gene lost 3 bases and the J gene lost 7 bases, with 16 bases spanning the gap. Germline CDR1 MDHEN, CDR2 SYDVKM.

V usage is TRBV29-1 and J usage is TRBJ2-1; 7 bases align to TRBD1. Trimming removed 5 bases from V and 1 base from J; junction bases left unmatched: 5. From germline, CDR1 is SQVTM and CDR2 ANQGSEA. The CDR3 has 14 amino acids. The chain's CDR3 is CSVPGTDSYNEQFF. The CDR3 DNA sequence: TGCAGCGTTCCCGGGACAGATTCCTACAATGAGCAGTTCTTC.

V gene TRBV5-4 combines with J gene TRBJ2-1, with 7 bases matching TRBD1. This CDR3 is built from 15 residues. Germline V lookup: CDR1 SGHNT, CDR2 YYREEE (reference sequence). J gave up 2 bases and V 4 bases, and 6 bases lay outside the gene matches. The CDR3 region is CASSTPGQTYNEQFF. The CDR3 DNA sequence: TGTGCCAGCAGCACTCCGGGACAGACCTACAATGAGCAGTTCTTC. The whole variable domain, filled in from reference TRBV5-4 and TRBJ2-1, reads ETGVTQSPTHLIKTRGQQVTLRCSSQSGHNTVSWYQQALGQGPQFIFQYYREEENGRGNFPPRFSGLQFPNYSSELNVNALELDDSALYLCASSTPGQTYNEQFFGPGTRLTVL.

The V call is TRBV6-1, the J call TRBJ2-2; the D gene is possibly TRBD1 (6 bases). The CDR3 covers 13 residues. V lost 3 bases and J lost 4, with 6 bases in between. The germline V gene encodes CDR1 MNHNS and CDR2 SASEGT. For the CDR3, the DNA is TGTGCCAGCAGTGACAGGGGCACCGGGGAGCTGTTTTTT. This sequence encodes CASSDRGTGELFF.

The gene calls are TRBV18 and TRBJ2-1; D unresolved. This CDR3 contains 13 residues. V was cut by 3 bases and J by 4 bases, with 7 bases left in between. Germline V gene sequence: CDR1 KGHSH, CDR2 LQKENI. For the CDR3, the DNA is TGTGCCAGCTCACCCTCGTCTTACAATGAGCAGTTCTTC. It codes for CASSPSSYNEQFF.

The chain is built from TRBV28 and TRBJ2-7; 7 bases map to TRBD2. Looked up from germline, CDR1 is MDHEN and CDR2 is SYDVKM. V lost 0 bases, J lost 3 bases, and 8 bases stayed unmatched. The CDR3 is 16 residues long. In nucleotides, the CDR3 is TGTGCCAGCAGTTTATGGGGTAGCGGGCGAAGCTACGAGCAGTACTTC. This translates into CASSLWGSGRSYEQYF.

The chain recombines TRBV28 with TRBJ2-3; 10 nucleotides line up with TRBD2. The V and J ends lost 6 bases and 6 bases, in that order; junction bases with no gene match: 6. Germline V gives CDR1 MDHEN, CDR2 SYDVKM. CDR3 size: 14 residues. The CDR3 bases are TGTGCCAGCAGAACAAGCGGGAGGGCGGATACGCAGTATTTT. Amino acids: CASRTSGRADTQYF.

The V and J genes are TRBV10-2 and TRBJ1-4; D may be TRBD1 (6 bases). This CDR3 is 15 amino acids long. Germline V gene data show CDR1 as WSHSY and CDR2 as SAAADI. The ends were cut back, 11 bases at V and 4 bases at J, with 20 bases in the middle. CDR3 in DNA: TGCGCCCGTCCGGTGGGGGGCCCAAGTAATGAAAAACTGTTTTTT. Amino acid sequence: CARPVGGPSNEKLFF.

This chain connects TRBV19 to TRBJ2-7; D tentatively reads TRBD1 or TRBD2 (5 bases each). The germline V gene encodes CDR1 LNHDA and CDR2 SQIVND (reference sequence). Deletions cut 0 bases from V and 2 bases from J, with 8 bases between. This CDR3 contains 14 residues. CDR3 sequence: CASSIEVGAYEQYF. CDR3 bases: TGTGCCAGTAGTATAGAAGTGGGGGCCTACGAGCAGTACTTC.

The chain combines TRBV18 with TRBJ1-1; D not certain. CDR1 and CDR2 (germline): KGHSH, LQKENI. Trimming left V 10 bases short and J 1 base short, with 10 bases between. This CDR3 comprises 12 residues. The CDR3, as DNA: TGTGCCACCCTACGGGGGAACACTGAAGCTTTCTTT. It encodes CATLRGNTEAFF.

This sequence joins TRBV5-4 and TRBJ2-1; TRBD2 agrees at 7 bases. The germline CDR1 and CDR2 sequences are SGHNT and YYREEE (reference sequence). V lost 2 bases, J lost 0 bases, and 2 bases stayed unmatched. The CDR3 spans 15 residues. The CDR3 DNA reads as TGTGCCAGCAGCTTCGGGGGGACCTCCTACAATGAGCAGTTCTTC. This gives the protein CASSFGGTSYNEQFF.

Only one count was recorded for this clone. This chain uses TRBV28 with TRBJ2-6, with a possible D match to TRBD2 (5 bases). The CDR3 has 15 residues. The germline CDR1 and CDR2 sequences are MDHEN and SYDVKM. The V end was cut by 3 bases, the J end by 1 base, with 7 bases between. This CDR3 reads CASSFSGSGANVLTF. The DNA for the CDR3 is TGTGCCAGCAGTTTCAGCGGATCTGGGGCCAACGTCCTGACTTTC.

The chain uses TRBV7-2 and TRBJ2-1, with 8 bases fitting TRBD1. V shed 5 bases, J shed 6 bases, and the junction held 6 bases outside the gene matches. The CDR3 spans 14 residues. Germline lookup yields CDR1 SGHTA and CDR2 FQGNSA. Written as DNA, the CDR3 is TGTGCCAGCAGCCAGGACAGGGCAGTCAATGAGCAGTTCTTC. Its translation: CASSQDRAVNEQFF.

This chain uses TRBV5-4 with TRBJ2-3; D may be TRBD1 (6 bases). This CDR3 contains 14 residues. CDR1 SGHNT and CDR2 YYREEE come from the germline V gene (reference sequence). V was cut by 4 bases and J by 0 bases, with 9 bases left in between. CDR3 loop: CASSVGGSTDTQYF. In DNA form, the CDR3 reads TGTGCCAGCAGCGTAGGGGGAAGCACAGATACGCAGTATTTT.

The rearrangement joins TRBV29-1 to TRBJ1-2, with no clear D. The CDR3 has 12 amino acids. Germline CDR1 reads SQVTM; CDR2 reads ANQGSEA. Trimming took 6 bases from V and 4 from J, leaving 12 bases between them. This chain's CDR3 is CSVAAGVYGYTF. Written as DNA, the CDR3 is TGCAGCGTGGCTGCGGGCGTCTATGGCTACACCTTC. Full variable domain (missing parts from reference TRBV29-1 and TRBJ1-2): SAVISQKPSRDICQRGTSLTIQCQVDSQVTMMFWYRQQPGQSLTLIATANQGSEATYESGFVIDKFPISRPNLTFSTLTVSNMSPEDSSIYLCSVAAGVYGYTFGSGTRLTVV.